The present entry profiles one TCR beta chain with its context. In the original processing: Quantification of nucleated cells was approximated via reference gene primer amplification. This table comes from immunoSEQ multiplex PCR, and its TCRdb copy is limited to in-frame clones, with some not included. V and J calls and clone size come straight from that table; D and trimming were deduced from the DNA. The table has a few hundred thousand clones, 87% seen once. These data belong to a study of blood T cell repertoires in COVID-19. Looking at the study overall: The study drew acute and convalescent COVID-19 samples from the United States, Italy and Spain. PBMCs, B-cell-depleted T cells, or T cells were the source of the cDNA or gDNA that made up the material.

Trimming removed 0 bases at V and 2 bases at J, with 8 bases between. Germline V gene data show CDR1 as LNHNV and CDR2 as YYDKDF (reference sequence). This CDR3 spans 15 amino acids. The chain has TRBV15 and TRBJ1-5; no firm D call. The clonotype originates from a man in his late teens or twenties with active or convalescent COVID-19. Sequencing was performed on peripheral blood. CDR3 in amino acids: CATSREGAGNQPQHF. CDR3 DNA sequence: TGTGCCACCAGCAGAGAGGGCGCAGGCAATCAGCCCCAGCATTTT.